The 27 T cell receptor beta chains below all came from one sample that was sequenced in a study of blood T cell repertoires in COVID-19. The table came from immunoSEQ multiplex PCR; TCRdb's copy has only in-frame clones and leaves some out. The sample includes around 150,000 clones, around 80% of them seen just once. Sequenced: PBMCs or T cells enriched from blood (not recorded which). These TCRs come from a man in his fifties or sixties who had recovered from COVID-19.

V is TRBV7-2 and J is TRBJ1-2; 7 nucleotides line up with TRBD1. The CDR3 runs 13 residues. Per germline, CDR1 SGHTA and CDR2 FQGNSA. V lost 6 bases to trimming and J lost 3 bases; unmatched junction nucleotides: 4. The CDR3 bases are TGTGCCAGCAGTGGGGACAGACACTATGGCTACACCTTC. Protein sequence: CASSGDRHYGYTF.

This clone was seen just once. Here the CDR3 DNA reads TGTGCCAGCAGTATCGGGGGATACAACACTGAAGCTTTCTTT. Its protein is CASSIGGYNTEAFF. The gene calls are TRBV27 and TRBJ1-1; a possible D gene is TRBD1 (5 bases). V was clipped by 5 bases and J by 2 bases, with 12 bases between them. The CDR3 has 14 residues. The germline V gene encodes CDR1 MNHEY and CDR2 SMNVEV (reference sequence).

In this sample, this clone turned up once. The chain employs TRBV11-2 and TRBJ2-7; no clear D gene. Germline-derived CDR1 and CDR2 are SGHAT and FQNNGV. V was shortened by 5 bases and J by 6 bases, with 17 bases between the two germline ends. This CDR3 has 14 amino acids. The CDR3 nucleotides are TGTGCCAGCAGCACTTCGAACGGGTTTTCCGAGCAGTACTTC. Its translation is CASSTSNGFSEQYF.

The V and J genes are TRBV4-2 and TRBJ2-5; 11 bases match TRBD2. Germline loops: CDR1 LGHNA, CDR2 YNFKEQ. This CDR3 is 13 amino acids long. V lost 8 bases, J lost 3 bases, and 2 bases stayed unmatched. CDR3 amino acids: CASAGLAEETQYF. CDR3 DNA sequence: TGTGCCAGCGCGGGACTAGCGGAAGAGACCCAGTACTTC.

This chain uses TRBV6-5 with TRBJ1-2, with 7 bases that match TRBD1. V trimming: 4 bases; J trimming: 7 bases; junction bases outside the gene matches: 9. The length of the CDR3 is 14 residues. Germline CDR1 MNHEY, CDR2 SVGAGI. CDR3 region: CASSSPRGRRGYTF. In DNA form, the CDR3 reads TGTGCCAGCAGTTCTCCGAGGGGGCGCCGTGGCTACACCTTC.

The V and J genes are TRBV6-1 and TRBJ1-3, with D unclear. The CDR3 consists of 13 residues. The germline V and J ends were trimmed by 3 bases and 4 bases, with 7 bases remaining between them. Germline loops: CDR1 MNHNS, CDR2 SASEGT. Here the CDR3 reads CASSEAEGNTIYF. DNA for the CDR3: TGTGCCAGCAGTGAGGCAGAAGGAAACACCATATATTTT.

This clone was observed a few times. The rearrangement links TRBV2 to TRBJ2-7; 7 bases align to TRBD1. Unmatched junction bases numbered 10, after V lost 6 bases and J lost 5 bases. Looked up from germline, CDR1 is SNHLY and CDR2 is FYNNEI. The CDR3 loop spans 14 amino acids. CDR3 nucleotide sequence: TGTGCCAGCAGAGATACAGGGGATATGGACGAGCAGTACTTC. Translating it yields CASRDTGDMDEQYF.

V gene TRBV7-2 combines with J gene TRBJ2-3; 11 nucleotides line up with TRBD2. The CDR3 is 14 amino acids. The germline V gene encodes CDR1 SGHTA and CDR2 FQGNSA. J lost 6 bases, V lost 5 bases, and 4 bases had no gene match. CDR3 residues: CASSKRTSGDTQYF. CDR3 sequence (DNA): TGTGCCAGCAGCAAAAGGACTAGCGGGGATACGCAGTATTTT.

A few counts support this clone. The chain combines TRBV4-1 with TRBJ2-7; possibly TRBD1 for D (5 bases). The CDR3 contains 16 residues. V gave up 0 bases and J gave up 4 bases, with 16 bases separating them. From germline, CDR1 is MGHRA and CDR2 YSYEKL. The CDR3 DNA follows: TGCGCCAGCAGCCAAGATCGGTCAGGGCCGTTGTACGAGCAGTACTTC. Amino acid sequence: CASSQDRSGPLYEQYF.

The chain is built from TRBV11-2 and TRBJ2-7, with TRBD2 as a possible D gene (6 bases). CDR1 SGHAT and CDR2 FQNNGV come from the germline V gene. The CDR3 runs to 14 residues. V lost 8 bases and J lost 6, with 20 bases in between. The DNA for the CDR3 is TGTGCCAGCTTTGGACGGGGGAATAGGGGCGAGCAGTACTTC. This codes for CASFGRGNRGEQYF. The full variable domain, rest sourced from reference TRBV11-2 and TRBJ2-7, is EAGVAQSPRYKIIEKRQSVAFWCNPISGHATLYWYQQILGQGPKLLIQFQNNGVVDDSQLPKDRFSAERLKGVDSTLKIQPAKLEDSAVYLCASFGRGNRGEQYFGPGTRLTVT.

The gene calls are TRBV7-3 and TRBJ2-2, with D maybe TRBD1 (6 bases). The CDR3 has 13 amino acids. Trimming pared 5 bases from V and 6 bases from J, leaving 10 bases between. Germline loops: CDR1 SGHTA, CDR2 FQGTGA. The DNA for the CDR3 is TGTGCCAGCAGCCCCGGACAGTCCGGGGAGCTGTTTTTT. Protein sequence: CASSPGQSGELFF. The full variable domain, in which reference TRBV7-3 and TRBJ2-2 provide the parts outside the CDR3, is GAGVSQTPSNKVTEKGKYVELRCDPISGHTALYWYRQSLGQGPEFLIYFQGTGAADDSGLPNDRFFAVRPEGSVSTLKIQRTERGDSAVYLCASSPGQSGELFFGEGSRLTVL.

Worth noting for this clone: The identical CDR3 is also encoded by other nucleotide sequences in the sample. This sequence joins TRBV6-5 and TRBJ2-3, with 8 bases aligning to TRBD1. The germline CDR1 and CDR2 sequences are MNHEY and SVGAGI. The CDR3 covers 14 residues. Unmatched junction bases numbered 3, after V lost 5 bases and J lost 2 bases. In nucleotides, the CDR3 is TGTGCCAGCAGTCCGGACAGGGACACAGATACGCAGTATTTT. Translated, it gives CASSPDRDTDTQYF.

The chain has TRBV7-3 and TRBJ2-1, with 7 bases fitting TRBD2. CDR1 and CDR2 from the germline V gene are SGHTA and FQGTGA. Germline trimming cut 1 base from V and 3 bases from J; bases unmatched to any gene: 6. The CDR3 length is 16 residues. CDR3 loop: CASSLNPSGFYNEQFF. The CDR3 DNA is TGTGCCAGCAGCTTAAACCCTAGCGGTTTCTACAATGAGCAGTTCTTC.

The chain uses TRBV6-1 and TRBJ2-5; 7 nucleotides line up with TRBD1. The length of the CDR3 is 15 residues. V trimming: 2 bases; J trimming: 2 bases; junction bases outside the gene matches: 5. CDR1 is MNHNS, CDR2 SASEGT, per germline. CDR3 residues: CASSESGTVQETQYF. CDR3 in DNA: TGTGCCAGCAGTGAATCCGGGACAGTACAAGAGACCCAGTACTTC.

The gene calls are TRBV11-3 and TRBJ1-1; 11 bases line up with TRBD1. The germline gives CDR1 SGHNT, CDR2 YENEEA. With V trimmed by 5 bases and J by 2 bases, 7 bases remained unmatched. The CDR3 sequence is 16 residues long. CDR3 in DNA: TGTGCCAGCAGCGTGGGACAGGGGGGCGTCAACACTGAAGCTTTCTTT. Its translation: CASSVGQGGVNTEAFF.

This sequence joins TRBV6-2 or TRBV6-3 and TRBJ1-2; a weak D match, TRBD1 (5 bases). V lost 6 bases, J lost 4 bases, and 12 bases lay in between. Germline CDR1 and CDR2: MNHEY and SVGEGT. The CDR3 is made up of 13 amino acids. The chain's CDR3 is CASSRDSVYGYTF. DNA for the CDR3: TGTGCCAGCAGCCGCGACAGTGTCTATGGCTACACCTTC.

This chain links TRBV2 with TRBJ2-3; 7 bases are shared with TRBD1. The CDR3 runs to 15 residues. V dropped 5 bases and J dropped 0; count of bases not matched to a gene: 5. Germline V gene lookup returns CDR1 SNHLY and CDR2 FYNNEI. The CDR3 nucleotides read TGTGCCAGCAGTTCGACAGGGTTTAGCACAGATACGCAGTATTTT. It specifies CASSSTGFSTDTQYF.

The chain couples TRBV19 to TRBJ1-2; TRBD1 matches at 7 bases. This CDR3 has 15 amino acids. Trimming cost V 1 base and J 7 bases; bases outside gene matches: 9. The germline V gene has CDR1 LNHDA and CDR2 SQIVND (reference sequence). DNA for the CDR3: TGTGCCAGTAGTATAGTGGAGACAGGGTGGTCTGGCTACACCTTC. Translation gives CASSIVETGWSGYTF.

The table lists this clone with a few counts. The V call is TRBV4-2, the J call TRBJ2-3, with D uncertain. This CDR3 has 15 amino acids. V dropped 6 bases and J dropped 1 base, with 14 bases sitting between them. Germline assignment: CDR1 LGHNA and CDR2 YNFKEQ. The CDR3 spells CASRHSSSGTDTQYF. In DNA, the CDR3 is TGTGCCAGCAGGCACTCATCCTCGGGCACAGATACGCAGTATTTT.

This chain uses TRBV30 with TRBJ1-2, with D maybe TRBD1 (5 bases). V was trimmed by 3 bases and J by 1 base, leaving 9 bases between them. The V gene's germline CDR1 is GTSNPN and CDR2 SVGIG (reference sequence). The CDR3 loop spans 13 amino acids. CDR3 amino acids: CAWRAGRNYGYTF. CDR3 DNA sequence: TGTGCCTGGAGGGCGGGACGTAACTATGGCTACACCTTC.

The rearrangement links TRBV7-2 to TRBJ1-5, with 11 nucleotides matching TRBD1. Germline assignment: CDR1 SGHTA and CDR2 FQGNSA. With V trimmed by 6 bases and J by 6 bases, 4 bases remained unmatched. CDR3 length equals 14 residues. DNA for the CDR3: TGTGCCAGCAGTCCAGGGACAGGGGGTCAGCCCCAGCATTTT. It specifies CASSPGTGGQPQHF.

This clone showed up just once. The V gene is TRBV2, the J gene TRBJ1-1; maybe TRBD1 (5 bases). This CDR3 spans 15 amino acids. Germline-derived CDR1 and CDR2 are SNHLY and FYNNEI. Trimming left V 3 bases short and J 0 bases short, with 11 bases between. The CDR3 reads CASSDLDTMNTEAFF. The CDR3 DNA follows: TGTGCCAGCAGTGATCTGGACACTATGAACACTGAAGCTTTCTTT.

The V gene is TRBV27, the J gene TRBJ1-1, with D perhaps matching TRBD1 (5 bases). Trimming removed 5 bases at V and 4 bases at J, with 17 bases between. CDR1 MNHEY and CDR2 SMNVEV come from the germline V gene (reference sequence). CDR3 length equals 15 residues. In DNA form, the CDR3 reads TGTGCCAGCAGTCCCACCGGGTTGGGGGGCACTGAAGCTTTCTTT. Translating gives CASSPTGLGGTEAFF.

This chain uses TRBV19 with TRBJ1-2, with 7 nucleotides matching TRBD1. V lost 5 bases, J lost 0 bases, and 9 bases stayed unmatched. The CDR3 covers 16 residues. Per germline, CDR1 LNHDA and CDR2 SQIVND (reference sequence). This chain's CDR3 is CASSLGTVTPNYGYTF. CDR3 in DNA: TGTGCCAGTAGTCTCGGGACAGTGACCCCTAACTATGGCTACACCTTC.

The genes are TRBV14 and TRBJ1-1; 7 bases align to TRBD1. The CDR3 consists of 14 residues. CDR1 SGHDN and CDR2 FVKESK come from the germline V gene. Trimming cost V 4 bases and J 4 bases; bases outside gene matches: 6. The CDR3 loop is CASSLRQGGTEAFF. The CDR3 DNA is TGTGCCAGCAGCCTTAGACAGGGCGGCACTGAAGCTTTCTTT.

J is TRBJ2-5 and V is TRBV6-1; D ambiguous. This CDR3 has 13 residues. The germline V gene has CDR1 MNHNS and CDR2 SASEGT. V shed 1 base and J shed 3 bases, with 6 bases lying between them. CDR3 bases: TGTGCCAGCAGTGAAGGTCGAGAAGAGACCCAGTACTTC. Protein sequence: CASSEGREETQYF.

The chain uses TRBV4-3 and TRBJ2-7, with 9 bases identical to TRBD2. CDR3 length: 15 residues. Looked up from germline, CDR1 is LGHNA and CDR2 is YSLEER. J lost 1 base, V lost 1 base, and 2 bases had no gene match. In nucleotides, the CDR3 is TGCGCCAGCAGCCAAGTCCTAGCGGGGTCCTACGAGCAGTACTTC. As protein: CASSQVLAGSYEQYF.